The rows below give T cell receptor beta chains drawn from one sample of a study of tumor-infiltrating lymphocytes in primary liver carcinoma. Using its own MiXCR run on the multiplex PCR reads, TCRdb lists one record per CDR3 protein. This sample has fewer than 90,000 distinct CDR3 sequences, with 65% to 80% found just once. What was sequenced was liver tumor tissue from sampling region 1. These receptors were obtained from a man aged 40-55 years with primary liver carcinoma and hepatitis B virus infection. Both conserved end residues are part of each CDR3. The order of the fields is V gene, J gene, CDR3 protein.

V gene: TRBV6-5; J gene: TRBJ2-1; CDR3 protein: CASRNRDLRYNEQFF
V gene: TRBV14; J gene: TRBJ2-2; CDR3 protein: CASSPLNAWELFF
V gene: TRBV4-2; J gene: TRBJ1-1; CDR3 protein: CASSQEFRNTEAFF
V gene: TRBV4-2; J gene: TRBJ2-2; CDR3 protein: CASRGGTNTGELLF
V gene: TRBV10-2; J gene: TRBJ2-1; CDR3 protein: CASSDRRDVVNEQFF
V gene: TRBV6-5; J gene: TRBJ2-3; CDR3 protein: CASSYSGLSTDTQYF
V gene: TRBV6-5; J gene: TRBJ1-6; CDR3 protein: CASSWGRGATNPSLHF
V gene: TRBV12-3/TRBV12-4; J gene: TRBJ2-7; CDR3 protein: CASRGQSSYEQYF
V gene: TRBV6-1; J gene: TRBJ1-5; CDR3 protein: CASWAANQPQHF
V gene: TRBV29-1; J gene: TRBJ2-5; CDR3 protein: CSAETSGEAQYF
V gene: TRBV18; J gene: TRBJ2-1; CDR3 protein: CASSAGTGGGEQFF
V gene: TRBV5-1; J gene: TRBJ1-2; CDR3 protein: CASRQDNNYGYTF
V gene: TRBV2; J gene: TRBJ2-7; CDR3 protein: CASRRWQNEQYF
V gene: TRBV11-2; J gene: TRBJ2-1; CDR3 protein: CTSSHSSTSGMGGGFF
V gene: TRBV6-2/TRBV6-3; J gene: TRBJ1-2; CDR3 protein: CARSYDGNYGYTF
V gene: TRBV12-3/TRBV12-4; J gene: TRBJ2-1; CDR3 protein: CVSRLTQGAQFF
V gene: TRBV11-2; J gene: TRBJ2-7; CDR3 protein: CASGLSVGLAGWGYEKYF
V gene: TRBV4-1; J gene: TRBJ2-2; CDR3 protein: CASNQPSSGTGMVGELFF
V gene: TRBV11-2; J gene: TRBJ2-7; CDR3 protein: CASGLDRGQNYEQYF
V gene: TRBV11-2; J gene: TRBJ2-2; CDR3 protein: CARSIDRGELLF
V gene: TRBV7-3; J gene: TRBJ2-3; CDR3 protein: CASSPSSGSTDTQYF
V gene: TRBV12-3/TRBV12-4; J gene: TRBJ2-3; CDR3 protein: CASSGATGTQYF
V gene: TRBV11-2; J gene: TRBJ2-7; CDR3 protein: CASSLSIGLAGGRYEQYF
V gene: TRBV6-1; J gene: TRBJ2-7; CDR3 protein: CASSESGAFYEQYF
V gene: TRBV28; J gene: TRBJ1-4; CDR3 protein: CASSSRDGDNEKLFF
V gene: TRBV11-2; J gene: TRBJ2-7; CDR3 protein: CDSSLTVGAYEQYF
V gene: TRBV6-1; J gene: TRBJ2-1; CDR3 protein: CASSKWGLVDNEQFF